This is a list of T cell receptor beta chains from one sample in a study of OX40 agonist ivuxolimab in advanced cancers. Clones were sequenced by immunoSEQ multiplex PCR, and TCRdb holds only the in-frame ones, with some missing. Of nearly 110,000 clones in the sample, 85% to 95% were seen once. Material: CD4+ or CD8+ T cells sorted from blood, obtained in a trial of the OX40 agonist ivuxolimab. The receptor set was obtained from an adult with an advanced solid tumor such as melanoma, head and neck, liver or kidney cancer. The CDR3 runs from the conserved cysteine through the conserved F or W. Each record gives: CDR3 DNA, CDR3 protein, V gene, clone size, D gene, J gene. D genes are given only for firm matches. Clone size is not always given. Where it is, it says once, few, many or a class for expanded clones.

TGTGCCAGCAGTTTGGGGACCACCGGGGAGCTGTTTTTT	CASSLGTTGELFF	TRBV28	.	.	TRBJ2-2
TGTGCCTGGAGTCTGCAGGGAAAACTGTTTTTT	CAWSLQGKLFF	TRBV30	.	.	TRBJ1-4
TGTGCCAGCAGTGCTGGGGTTGCGTACAATGAGCAGTTCTTC	CASSAGVAYNEQFF	TRBV6-1	.	.	TRBJ2-1
TGTGCCAGCAGCTTTCAAGCGAGCTCCTACAATGAGCAGTTCTTC	CASSFQASSYNEQFF	TRBV11-2	.	.	TRBJ2-1
TGTGCCAGCACCGGAGAATTGGGGAACACTGAAGCTTTCTTT	CASTGELGNTEAFF	TRBV7-9	.	.	TRBJ1-1
TGTGCCAGCAGCTCCTTCTACAGGGTGGGGGAGACCCAGTACTTC	CASSSFYRVGETQYF	TRBV7-9	once	.	TRBJ2-5
TGTGCCAGTAGTGGAGACTACTATGGCTACACCTTC	CASSGDYYGYTF	TRBV19	.	.	TRBJ1-2
TGTGCCAGCAGCCCCGGGAACAACTATGGCTACACCTTC	CASSPGNNYGYTF	TRBV5-6	few	.	TRBJ1-2
TGTGCCAGTAGTTCTCGCGGACGCACAGATACGCAGTATTTT	CASSSRGRTDTQYF	TRBV19	.	.	TRBJ2-3
TGTGCCAGCAGCTTATTCTCCCGGGACCTGAATTCACCCCTCCACTTT	CASSLFSRDLNSPLHF	TRBV7-2	.	.	TRBJ1-6
TGTGCCAGCAGTGAAGGGACAGCGGGCGAGACCCAGTACTTC	CASSEGTAGETQYF	TRBV6-1	.	.	TRBJ2-5
TGTGCCAGCAGCTTTAGGGACAGGACCTATGGCTACACCTTC	CASSFRDRTYGYTF	TRBV5-6	.	TRBD1	TRBJ1-2
TGTGCCAGCAGCCCAGGGGGACTAGCGGGGGAGACCCAGTACTTC	CASSPGGLAGETQYF	TRBV7-9	once	TRBD2	TRBJ2-5
TGTGCTAGTGGTTTGGAACTGGCGGGGCTCTACGAGCAGTACTTC	CASGLELAGLYEQYF	TRBV12-5	.	.	TRBJ2-7
TGTGCCAGCAGCGCTTCATTAGCGGAAGACACAGATACGCAGTATTTT	CASSASLAEDTDTQYF	TRBV9	.	.	TRBJ2-3
TGCGCCAGCAGCCCCGGGGGCTCAACCACTGAAGCTTTCTTT	CASSPGGSTTEAFF	TRBV10-1	once	.	TRBJ1-1
TGCAGCGTTGTTCCAGGCGGGACCCGATACAATGAGCAGTTCTTC	CSVVPGGTRYNEQFF	TRBV29-1	.	.	TRBJ2-1
TGTGCCAGCTCACCACCGACAGGGCCCACCGGGGAGCTGTTTTTT	CASSPPTGPTGELFF	TRBV18	.	TRBD1	TRBJ2-2
TGTGCCAGCTCACCCTCCCCTCCTGTCGAGCAGTACTTC	CASSPSPPVEQYF	TRBV18	once	.	TRBJ2-7
TGTGCTAGCAGCTCTAGCCCGGCGAGTGGGGAGACCCAGTACTTC	CASSSSPASGETQYF	TRBV7-7	.	.	TRBJ2-5
TGTGCCAGCAGCCAAGTGACTAGCCCCACGCAGTATTTT	CASSQVTSPTQYF	TRBV11-3	.	TRBD2	TRBJ2-3
TGTGCTAGTGAGTCCCAGCGGGCCGAGCAGTACTTC	CASESQRAEQYF	TRBV12-5	.	.	TRBJ2-7
TGTGCCAGCAGCTTGGAGGAGGGCCGGGGCACCGGGGAGCTGTTTTTT	CASSLEEGRGTGELFF	TRBV5-4	.	.	TRBJ2-2
TGTGCCAGCAGTTACGACGCGGCGCAGAATGAGCAGTTCTTC	CASSYDAAQNEQFF	TRBV6-5	.	.	TRBJ2-1
TGCGCCAGCAGCTTGGCCCCAGGGGAAAAACTGTTTTTT	CASSLAPGEKLFF	TRBV5-1	.	.	TRBJ1-4